This T cell receptor beta chain originates from a study of T cells of healthy individuals. TCRdb used MiXCR to reprocess the 5' RACE reads, holding one entry per CDR3 protein. The sample consists of about 96,000 distinct CDR3 sequences, 17% of them appearing once. This clonotype appeared many times. V was shortened by 0 bases and J by 3 bases, with 11 bases between the two germline ends. The CDR3 sequence is 15 residues long. Germline V gene lookup returns CDR1 LGHNA and CDR2 YSLEER. The rearrangement joins TRBV4-3 to TRBJ1-2; D gene uncertain. This clonotype originated in a human donor in good health. Here the CDR3 reads CASSQEPRSHYGYTF. The CDR3 coding sequence is TGCGCCAGCAGCCAAGAGCCCAGGTCCCACTATGGCTACACCTTC.